This T cell receptor beta chain comes out of a study of T cell responses to AZD1222 COVID-19 vaccine. Study-wide points: The study found vaccine-associated CD4 TCRs spanning spike, dominant at 160-218 and 743-854. AZD1222 recipients seropositive at baseline numbered only six or seven.

With 1 base removed from V and 4 bases from J, the gap between germline ends came to 13 bases. Germline V gene sequence: CDR1 SGHRS, CDR2 YFSETQ. The CDR3 runs 15 residues. A remark on this clone: Its antigen is not identified.

Libraries were prepared by immunoSEQ multiplex PCR; TCRdb keeps only in-frame clonotypes and omits some of them. The sample records under 150,000 clones, about 90% being singletons. Material: peripheral blood, obtained 28 days after the second AZD1222 dose. The J gene is TRBJ2-3, the V gene TRBV5-1; D is unresolved. The clonotype originates from an adult who received the AZD1222 COVID-19 vaccine. The CDR3 DNA reads as TGCGCCAGCAGCTTGTACGGTGACCCGGCAGATACGCAGTATTTT. Translated, it gives CASSLYGDPADTQYF.